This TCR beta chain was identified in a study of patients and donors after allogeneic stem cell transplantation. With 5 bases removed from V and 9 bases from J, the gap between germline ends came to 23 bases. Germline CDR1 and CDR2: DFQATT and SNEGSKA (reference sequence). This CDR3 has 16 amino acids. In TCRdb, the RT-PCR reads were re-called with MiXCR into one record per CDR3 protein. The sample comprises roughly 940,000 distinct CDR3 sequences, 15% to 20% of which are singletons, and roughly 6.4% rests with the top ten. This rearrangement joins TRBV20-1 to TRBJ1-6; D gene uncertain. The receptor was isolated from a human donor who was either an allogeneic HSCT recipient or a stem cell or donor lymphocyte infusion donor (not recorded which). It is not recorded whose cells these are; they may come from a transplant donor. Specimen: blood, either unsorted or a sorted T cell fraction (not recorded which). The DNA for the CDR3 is TGCAGTGCTGCCCCCGAAGGGTGGCTTATGGGTTCACCCCTCCACTTT. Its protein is CSAAPEGWLMGSPLHF.